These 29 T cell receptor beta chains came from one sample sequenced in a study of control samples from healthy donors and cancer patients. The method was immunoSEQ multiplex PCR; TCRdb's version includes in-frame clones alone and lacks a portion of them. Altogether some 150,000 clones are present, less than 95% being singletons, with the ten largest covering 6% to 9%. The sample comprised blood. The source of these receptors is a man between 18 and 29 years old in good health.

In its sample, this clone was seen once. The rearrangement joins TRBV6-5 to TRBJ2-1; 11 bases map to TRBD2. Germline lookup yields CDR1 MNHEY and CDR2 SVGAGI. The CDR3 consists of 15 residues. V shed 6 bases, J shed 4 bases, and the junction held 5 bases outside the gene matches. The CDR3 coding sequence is TGTGCCAGCAGGGGTGGGACTAGCGGATACAATGAGCAGTTCTTC. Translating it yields CASRGGTSGYNEQFF.

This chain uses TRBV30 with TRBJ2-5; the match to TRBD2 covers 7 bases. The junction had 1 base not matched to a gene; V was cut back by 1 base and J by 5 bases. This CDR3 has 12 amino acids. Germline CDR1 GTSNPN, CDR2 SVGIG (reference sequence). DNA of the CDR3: TGTGCCTGGAGTGACGGGAGGGAGACCCAGTACTTC. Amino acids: CAWSDGRETQYF.

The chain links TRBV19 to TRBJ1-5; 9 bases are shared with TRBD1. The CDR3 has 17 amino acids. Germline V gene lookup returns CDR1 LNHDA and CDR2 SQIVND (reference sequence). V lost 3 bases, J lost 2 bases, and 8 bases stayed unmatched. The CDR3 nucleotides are TGTGCCAGTAGTATTTCGGTGACAGGGGGTGGCAATCAGCCCCAGCATTTT. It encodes CASSISVTGGGNQPQHF.

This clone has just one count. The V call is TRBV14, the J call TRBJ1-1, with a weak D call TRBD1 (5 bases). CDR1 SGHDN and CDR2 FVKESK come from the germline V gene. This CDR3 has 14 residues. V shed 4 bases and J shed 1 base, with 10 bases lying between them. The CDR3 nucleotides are TGTGCCAGCAGCCGCGGGGGGGGGAACACTGAAGCTTTCTTT. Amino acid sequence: CASSRGGGNTEAFF.

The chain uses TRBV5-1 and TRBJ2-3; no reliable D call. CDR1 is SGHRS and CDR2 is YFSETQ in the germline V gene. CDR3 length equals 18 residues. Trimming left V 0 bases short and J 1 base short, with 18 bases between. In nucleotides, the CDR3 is TGCGCCAGCAGCTTGGCTGGCCGCGGCAATCTCGGCACAGATACGCAGTATTTT. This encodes CASSLAGRGNLGTDTQYF.

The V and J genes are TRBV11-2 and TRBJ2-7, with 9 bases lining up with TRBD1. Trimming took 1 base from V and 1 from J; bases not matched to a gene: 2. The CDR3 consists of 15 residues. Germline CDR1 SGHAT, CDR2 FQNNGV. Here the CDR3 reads CASSLGTGVSYEQYF. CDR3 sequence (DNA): TGTGCCAGCAGCTTAGGGACAGGGGTTTCCTACGAGCAGTACTTC.

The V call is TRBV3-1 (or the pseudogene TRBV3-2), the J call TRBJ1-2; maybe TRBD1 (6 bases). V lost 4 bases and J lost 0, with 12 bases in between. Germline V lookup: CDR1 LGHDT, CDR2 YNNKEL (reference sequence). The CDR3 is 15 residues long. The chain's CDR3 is CASSPTGLTNYGYTF. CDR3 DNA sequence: TGTGCCAGCAGCCCGACAGGATTGACTAACTATGGCTACACCTTC.

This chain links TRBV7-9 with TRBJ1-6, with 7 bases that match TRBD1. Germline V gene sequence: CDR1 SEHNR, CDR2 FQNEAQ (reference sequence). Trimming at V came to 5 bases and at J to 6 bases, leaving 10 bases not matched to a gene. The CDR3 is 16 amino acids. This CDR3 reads CASSQTPGQPNSPLHF. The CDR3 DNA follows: TGTGCCAGCAGCCAAACCCCGGGACAGCCTAATTCACCCCTCCACTTT.

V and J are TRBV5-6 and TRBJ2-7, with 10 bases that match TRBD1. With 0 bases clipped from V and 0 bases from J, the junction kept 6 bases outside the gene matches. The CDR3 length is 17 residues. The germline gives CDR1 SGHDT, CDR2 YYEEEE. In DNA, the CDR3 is TGTGCCAGCAGCTTGGGTGTGGGACAGGGGCTCTCCTACGAGCAGTACTTC. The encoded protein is CASSLGVGQGLSYEQYF.

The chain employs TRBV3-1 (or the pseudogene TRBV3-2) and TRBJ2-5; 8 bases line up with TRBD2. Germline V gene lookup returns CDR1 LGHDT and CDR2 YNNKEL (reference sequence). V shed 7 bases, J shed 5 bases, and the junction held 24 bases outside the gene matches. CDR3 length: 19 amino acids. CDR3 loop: CASNPGGAFPYDHWETQYF. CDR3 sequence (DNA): TGTGCCAGCAATCCCGGGGGGGCGTTCCCTTACGACCATTGGGAGACCCAGTACTTC.

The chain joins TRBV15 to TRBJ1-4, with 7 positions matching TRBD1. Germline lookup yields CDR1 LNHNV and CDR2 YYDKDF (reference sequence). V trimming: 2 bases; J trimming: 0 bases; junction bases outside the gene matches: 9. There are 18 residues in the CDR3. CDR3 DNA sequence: TGTGCCACCAGCAGAAATCCGGGACAGCTTGCAACTAATGAAAAACTGTTTTTT. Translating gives CATSRNPGQLATNEKLFF.

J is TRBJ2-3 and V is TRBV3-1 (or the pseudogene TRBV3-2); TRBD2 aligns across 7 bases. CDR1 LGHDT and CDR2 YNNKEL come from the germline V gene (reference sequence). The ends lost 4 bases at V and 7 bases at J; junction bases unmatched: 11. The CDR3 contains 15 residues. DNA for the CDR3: TGTGCCAGCAGCCCCGTAGCGGGTACCTCCAATACGCAGTATTTT. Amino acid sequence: CASSPVAGTSNTQYF.

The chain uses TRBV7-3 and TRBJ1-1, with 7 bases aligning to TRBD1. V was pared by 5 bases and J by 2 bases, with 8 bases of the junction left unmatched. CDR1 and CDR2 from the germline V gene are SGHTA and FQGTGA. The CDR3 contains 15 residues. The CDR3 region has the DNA TGTGCCAGCAGCCCCCAGACAGGGACCAACACTGAAGCTTTCTTT. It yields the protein CASSPQTGTNTEAFF.

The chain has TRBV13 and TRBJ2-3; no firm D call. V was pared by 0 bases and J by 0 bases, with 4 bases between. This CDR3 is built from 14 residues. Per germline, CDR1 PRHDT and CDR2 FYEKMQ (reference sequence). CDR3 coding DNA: TGTGCCAGCAGCTTAGGATCAAGCACAGATACGCAGTATTTT. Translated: CASSLGSSTDTQYF. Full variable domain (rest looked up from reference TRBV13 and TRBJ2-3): AAGVIQSPRHLIKEKRETATLKCYPIPRHDTVYWYQQGPGQDPQFLISFYEKMQSDKGSIPDRFSAQQFSDYHSELNMSSLELGDSALYFCASSLGSSTDTQYFGPGTRLTVL.

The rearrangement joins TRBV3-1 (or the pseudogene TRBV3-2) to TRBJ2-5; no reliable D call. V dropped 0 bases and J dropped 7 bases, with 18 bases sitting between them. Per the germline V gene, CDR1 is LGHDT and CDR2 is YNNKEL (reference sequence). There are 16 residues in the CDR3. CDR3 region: CASSQEVRSQRGTQYF. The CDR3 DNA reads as TGTGCCAGCAGCCAAGAGGTTCGGTCACAGCGAGGGACCCAGTACTTC.

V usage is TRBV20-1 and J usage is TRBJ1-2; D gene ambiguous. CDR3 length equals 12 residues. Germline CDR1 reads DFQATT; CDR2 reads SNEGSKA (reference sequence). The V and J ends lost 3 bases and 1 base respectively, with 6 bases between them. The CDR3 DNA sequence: TGCAGTGCTAGTGAAAGTAACTATGGCTACACCTTC. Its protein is CSASESNYGYTF.

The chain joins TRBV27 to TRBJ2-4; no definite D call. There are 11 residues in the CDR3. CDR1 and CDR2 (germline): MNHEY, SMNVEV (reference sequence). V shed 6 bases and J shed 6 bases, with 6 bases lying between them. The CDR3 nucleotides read TGTGCCAGCAGCGACGGAAACATTCAGTACTTC. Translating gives CASSDGNIQYF.

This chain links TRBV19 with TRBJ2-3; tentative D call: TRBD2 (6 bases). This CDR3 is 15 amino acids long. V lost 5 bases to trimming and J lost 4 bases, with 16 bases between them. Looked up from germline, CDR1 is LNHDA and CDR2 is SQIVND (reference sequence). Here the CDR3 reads CASSWQGQRADTQYF. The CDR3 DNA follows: TGTGCCAGTAGTTGGCAGGGCCAGCGGGCAGATACGCAGTATTTT.

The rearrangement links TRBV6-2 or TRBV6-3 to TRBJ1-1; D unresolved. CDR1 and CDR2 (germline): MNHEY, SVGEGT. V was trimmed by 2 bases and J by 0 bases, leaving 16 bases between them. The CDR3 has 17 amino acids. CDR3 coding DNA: TGTGCCAGCAGTTACATTAACCGGGCAGGATTGAACACTGAAGCTTTCTTT. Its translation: CASSYINRAGLNTEAFF.

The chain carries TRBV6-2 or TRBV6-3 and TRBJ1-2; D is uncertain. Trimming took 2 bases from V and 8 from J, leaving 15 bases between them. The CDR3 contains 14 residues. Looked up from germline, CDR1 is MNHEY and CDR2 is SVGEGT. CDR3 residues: CASSYRLQVKGYTF. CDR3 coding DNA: TGTGCCAGCAGTTACCGACTCCAGGTCAAAGGCTACACCTTC.

CDR3 nucleotides: TGTGCCAGCAGTTTCGGTTTTGGGCCTGAAGAGACCCAGTACTTC. Amino acid sequence: CASSFGFGPEETQYF. The chain combines TRBV27 with TRBJ2-5; D uncertain. This CDR3 has 15 amino acids. The germline V gene encodes CDR1 MNHEY and CDR2 SMNVEV (reference sequence). Deletions cut 3 bases from V and 3 bases from J, with 14 bases between.

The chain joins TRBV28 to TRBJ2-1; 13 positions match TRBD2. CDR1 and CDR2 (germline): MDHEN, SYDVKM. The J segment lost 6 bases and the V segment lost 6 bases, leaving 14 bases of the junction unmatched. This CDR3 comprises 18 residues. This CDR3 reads CASSPSSTSGGAPNEQFF. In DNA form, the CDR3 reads TGTGCCAGCAGCCCATCCTCCACTAGCGGGGGGGCTCCCAATGAGCAGTTCTTC. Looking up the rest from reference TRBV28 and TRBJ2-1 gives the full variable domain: DVKVTQSSRYLVKRTGEKVFLECVQDMDHENMFWYRQDPGLGLRLIYFSYDVKMKEKGDIPEGYSVSREKKERFSLILESASTNQTSMYLCASSPSSTSGGAPNEQFFGPGTRLTVL.

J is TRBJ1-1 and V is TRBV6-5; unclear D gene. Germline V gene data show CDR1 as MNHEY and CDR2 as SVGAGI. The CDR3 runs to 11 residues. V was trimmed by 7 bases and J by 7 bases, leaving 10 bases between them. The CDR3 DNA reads TGTGCCAGCAACTTTCAGGTTGAAGCTTTCTTT. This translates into CASNFQVEAFF.

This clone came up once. In DNA form, the CDR3 reads TGTGCCAGCTCTCCAGTGGGAGGCCAGATCACCATATATTTT. Residues: CASSPVGGQITIYF. The rearrangement joins TRBV18 to TRBJ1-3; D unresolved. V was trimmed by 6 bases and J by 9 bases, leaving 18 bases between them. This CDR3 is 14 amino acids long. Germline lookup yields CDR1 KGHSH and CDR2 LQKENI.

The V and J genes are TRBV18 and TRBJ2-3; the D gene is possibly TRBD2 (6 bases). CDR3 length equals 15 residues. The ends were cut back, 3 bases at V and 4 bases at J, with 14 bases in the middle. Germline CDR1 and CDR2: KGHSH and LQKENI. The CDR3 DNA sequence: TGTGCCAGCTCACCGACTAGGGAGACCGCAGATACGCAGTATTTT. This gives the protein CASSPTRETADTQYF.

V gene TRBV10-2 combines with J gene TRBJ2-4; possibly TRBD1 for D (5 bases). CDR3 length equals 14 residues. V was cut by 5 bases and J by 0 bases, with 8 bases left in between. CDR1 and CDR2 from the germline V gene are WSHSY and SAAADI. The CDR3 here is CASSSGLAKNIQYF. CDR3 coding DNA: TGCGCCAGCAGTTCAGGGCTAGCCAAAAACATTCAGTACTTC.

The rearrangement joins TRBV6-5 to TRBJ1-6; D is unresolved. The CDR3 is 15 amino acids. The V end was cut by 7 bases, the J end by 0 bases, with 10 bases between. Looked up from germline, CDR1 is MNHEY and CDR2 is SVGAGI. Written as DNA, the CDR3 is TGTGCCAGCAAAAAGAGGGCCTCCTATAATTCACCCCTCCACTTT. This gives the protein CASKKRASYNSPLHF.

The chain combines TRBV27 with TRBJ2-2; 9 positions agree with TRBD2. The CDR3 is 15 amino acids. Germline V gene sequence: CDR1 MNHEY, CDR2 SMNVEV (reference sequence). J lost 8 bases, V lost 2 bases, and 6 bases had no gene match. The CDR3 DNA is TGTGCCAGCAGTTTAGAGACTAGCGGTCGGGGGGAGCTGTTTTTT. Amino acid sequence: CASSLETSGRGELFF.

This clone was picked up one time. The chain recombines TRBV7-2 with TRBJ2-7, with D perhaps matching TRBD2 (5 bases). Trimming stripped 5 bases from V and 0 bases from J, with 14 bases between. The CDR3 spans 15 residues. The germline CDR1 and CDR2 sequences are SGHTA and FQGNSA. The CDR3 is CASSDKGGFSYEQYF. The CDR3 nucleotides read TGTGCCAGCAGCGATAAGGGCGGGTTCTCCTACGAGCAGTACTTC. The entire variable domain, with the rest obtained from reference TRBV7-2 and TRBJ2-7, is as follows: GAGVSQSPSNKVTEKGKDVELRCDPISGHTALYWYRQSLGQGLEFLIYFQGNSAPDKSGLPSDRFSAERTGGSVSTLTIQRTQQEDSAVYLCASSDKGGFSYEQYFGPGTRLTVT.